This T cell receptor (beta chain) was documented in a study of lymphopenia after photon versus proton radiotherapy. In the case of this clone: The target antigen is unknown.

Assay: immunoSEQ multiplex PCR; the TCRdb copy retains only in-frame clones and omits some. This sample has tens of thousands of clones, with around 80% found just once. Germline V gives CDR1 MNHEY, CDR2 SMNVEV (reference sequence). This CDR3 region has 13 residues. Overall study findings and caveats: Post-nadir TCR diversity decline inversely tracked overall survival among those who died.

The sequenced sample was peripheral blood, obtained from a patient treated with photon-based radiotherapy. The chain uses TRBV27 and TRBJ2-5, with D possibly matching TRBD2 (6 bases). The J call may be faulty, since TRBJ2-7 better matches the DNA end. This clonotype originated in a man aged 45 to 65 with gastric cancer. CDR3 in DNA: TGTGCCAGCAGTCGTAGCGGCATCTACGAGCAGTACTTC. This codes for CASSRSGIYEQYF.